This record looks at one TCR beta chain sequence and its context. Its antigen remains unknown. Germline and genes: mouse. The sequenced fragment ends 1 residue before the CDR3 boundary, so the rest is inferred from the germline J gene. Sequenced by immunoSEQ multiplex PCR; TCRdb stores in-frame clones only, minus some. Seen here are 40,000 to 50,000 clones, roughly 73% observed once, and the top ten hold about 0.55%. This sample was taken from a study of tissue T cells after allogeneic stem cell transplantation. Study-level findings and limits: Within patients, tissue anatomy strongly shaped TCR repertoire composition. Across patients, clones rarely overlapped, yet motif clusters were shared tissue-specifically.

Deletions cut 1 base from V and 3 bases from J, with 9 bases between. Germline V gene sequence: CDR1 LGHNA, CDR2 YSYQKL. The CDR3 extends over 15 amino acids. The sample comprised sorted cells pooled from one or two spleens. This TCR came from a pool of C57BL/6 mice in good health. The V and J genes are TRBV2 and TRBJ1-4; D call uncertain. The CDR3 sequence is CASSQVEGANERLFF. The DNA read from the CDR3 is TGTGCCAGCAGCCAAGTGGAGGGAGCCAACGAAAGATTATTT. The full variable domain, with the rest looked up from reference TRBV2 and TRBJ1-4, is DPKIIQKPKYLVAVTGSEKILICEQYLGHNAMYWYRQSAKKPLEFMFSYSYQKLMDNQTASSRFQPQSSKKNHLDLQITALKPDDSATYFCASSQVEGANERLFFGHGTKLSVL.